These T cell receptor beta chains were read from a single sample in a study of blood T cell repertoires in COVID-19. Assay: immunoSEQ multiplex PCR; the TCRdb copy retains only in-frame clones and omits some. This table holds a few hundred thousand clones, just under 90% found once. The sample consisted of peripheral blood. These receptors all come from a woman aged 50 to 60 with COVID-19, enrolled during active disease. The CDR3 runs from the conserved cysteine through the conserved F or W. Fields, in order: V gene, D gene, J gene, clone size, CDR3 DNA, CDR3 protein. The D gene is left open where the match is weak. The listing skips clone size in some rows; elsewhere it reads once, few, many or a size class.

TRBV19	-	TRBJ2-2	-	TGTGCCAGTAGGCATAGGGGCTTCGCGGTAGAGAACACCGGGGAGCTGTTTTTT	CASRHRGFAVENTGELFF
TRBV29-1	-	TRBJ1-4	-	TGCAGCGCTAAGGGGGTTTTCGACGAAAAACTGTTTTTT	CSAKGVFDEKLFF
TRBV30	TRBD2	TRBJ2-7	-	TGTGCCTGGAGTCGGGACGATGGGACTAGCGGGTCCTCCTACGAGCAGTACTTC	CAWSRDDGTSGSSYEQYF
TRBV29-1	-	TRBJ1-4	-	TGCAGCGTCCGAGGGTGGGCAGAGGATGCAACTAATGAAAAACTGTTTTTT	CSVRGWAEDATNEKLFF
TRBV2	TRBD1	TRBJ2-5	-	TGTGCCAGCAGGAGGGACAGGGTGGAGACCCAGTACTTC	CASRRDRVETQYF
TRBV11-2	TRBD1	TRBJ2-7	-	TGTGCCAGCAGCTTATATGCCTCGGGGGACAGGGAAGCGTACGAGCAGTACTTC	CASSLYASGDREAYEQYF
TRBV15	TRBD2	TRBJ2-1	-	TGTGCCACCAGCAGAGATCCCCTAGCGGGAGGGTCCGATGAGCAGTTCTTC	CATSRDPLAGGSDEQFF
TRBV28	TRBD1	TRBJ1-2	-	TGTGCCAGCAGTCCCACCCCCCGCAGGGGGCGCGATGGCTACACCTTC	CASSPTPRRGRDGYTF
TRBV19	TRBD1	TRBJ1-1	-	TGTGCCAGTAGTATAGGATTGCCGACAGGGGGCAGGACTGAAGCTTTCTTT	CASSIGLPTGGRTEAFF
TRBV7-2	-	TRBJ2-1	-	TGTGCCAGCAGCTTAGGGGCAGGCTACAATGAGCAGTTCTTC	CASSLGAGYNEQFF
TRBV19	-	TRBJ2-1	-	TGTGCCAGTAGTATGGACACCTACAATGAGCAGTTCTTC	CASSMDTYNEQFF
TRBV19	-	TRBJ2-3	-	TGTGCCAGTAAGAGGGCCCTCGGCACAGATACGCAGTATTTT	CASKRALGTDTQYF
TRBV12-3/TRBV12-4	-	TRBJ2-1	once	TGTGCCAGCAGTTTCCGTGAGCAGTTCTTC	CASSFREQFF
TRBV10-1	-	TRBJ1-1	-	TGCGCCAGCAGAGGGACAATGTTGAACACTGAAGCTTTCTTT	CASRGTMLNTEAFF
TRBV7-2	-	TRBJ1-5	-	TGTGCCAGCAGCTCCCAGACAGGTGGCAATCAGCCCCAGCATTTT	CASSSQTGGNQPQHF
TRBV27	TRBD1	TRBJ2-2	-	TGTGCCAGCAGGAGAACTCGGGACAGGGACACCGGGGAGCTGTTTTTT	CASRRTRDRDTGELFF
TRBV5-5	-	TRBJ2-7	-	TGTGCCAGCAGCTTCGACCAGGGGACCGAGCAGTACTTC	CASSFDQGTEQYF
TRBV28	TRBD2	TRBJ2-5	once	TGTGCCAGCAGAAGACTAGCGGGAGGCCAAGAGACCCAGTACTTC	CASRRLAGGQETQYF
TRBV19	-	TRBJ2-3	-	TGTGCCAGTAGAGCCGAGGGTACTACTAGCACAGATACGCAGTATTTT	CASRAEGTTSTDTQYF
TRBV7-2	-	TRBJ2-1	-	TGTGCCAGCAGCTTAGAGCGGAGTTCCCTTTACAATGAGCAGTTCTTC	CASSLERSSLYNEQFF
TRBV2	-	TRBJ2-3	-	TGTGCCAGCAGTGAAGCGTTCCGGACAGATAGCACAGATACGCAGTATTTT	CASSEAFRTDSTDTQYF
TRBV19	-	TRBJ1-1	-	TGTGCCAGTAGTACCACGCTTTCGGCTGAAGCTTTCTTT	CASSTTLSAEAFF
TRBV19	-	TRBJ1-5	-	TGTGCCAGTAGTACCTATTGGAGGGGATCCCATCAGCCCCAGCATTTT	CASSTYWRGSHQPQHF
TRBV9	-	TRBJ1-1	-	TGTGCCAGCAGCGTAGATACTTACTTGAACACTGAAGCTTTCTTT	CASSVDTYLNTEAFF
TRBV7-8	TRBD1	TRBJ2-7	-	TGTGCCAGCAGCTCCAGGGACAGGCACTACGAGCAGTACTTC	CASSSRDRHYEQYF
TRBV9	-	TRBJ1-1	-	TGTGCCAGCAGCGCCCATCCAGGGGAAGGGTCTGAAGCTTTCTTT	CASSAHPGEGSEAFF
TRBV12-3/TRBV12-4	TRBD1	TRBJ1-1	-	TGTGCCAGCAGTCCTAGACAGGGCACTGAAGCTTTCTTT	CASSPRQGTEAFF
TRBV2	-	TRBJ2-2	-	TGTGCCAGCAGTATACTTGGCACCGGGGAGCTGTTTTTT	CASSILGTGELFF
TRBV5-1	-	TRBJ2-1	-	TGCGCCAGCAGCTTGGACACAAATTCCTACAATGAGCAGTTCTTC	CASSLDTNSYNEQFF
TRBV29-1	-	TRBJ2-5	-	TGCAGCGTTAGGGGGGGGCTCCAAGAGACCCAGTACTTC	CSVRGGLQETQYF
TRBV6-6	-	TRBJ2-2	-	TGTGCCAGCAGTTACTCTTCGAGGGACACCGGGGAGCTGTTTTTT	CASSYSSRDTGELFF
TRBV19	TRBD1	TRBJ2-7	-	TGTGCCAGTAGTCTCAGGACAGGGGGCAACGAGCAGTACTTC	CASSLRTGGNEQYF
TRBV19	-	TRBJ1-5	-	TGTGCCAGTAGTCCCCCAGGACAGTTTGATCAGCCCCAGCATTTT	CASSPPGQFDQPQHF
TRBV5-1	-	TRBJ2-1	-	TGCGCCAGCAGCTTGGACAGTGGCTCCTACAATGAGCAGTTCTTC	CASSLDSGSYNEQFF
TRBV5-1	-	TRBJ1-4	-	TGCGCCAGCACCCATACCGGGTCCACTAATGAAAAACTGTTTTTT	CASTHTGSTNEKLFF
TRBV6-2/TRBV6-3	TRBD2	TRBJ2-7	-	TGTGCCAGCAGTTACTCGGGCGGGAGTACGTACGAGCAGTACTTC	CASSYSGGSTYEQYF
TRBV4-2	-	TRBJ2-5	-	TGTGCCAGCAGCCAAGATCCCCAAGAGGAGACCCAGTACTTC	CASSQDPQEETQYF
TRBV24-1	TRBD2	TRBJ2-1	-	TGTGCCACCAGCCTAGCGGGAGGGGGGTACAATGAGCAGTTCTTC	CATSLAGGGYNEQFF
TRBV5-4	-	TRBJ2-1	-	TGTGCCAGCAGCTTACGACAACTCGCTTCCTACAATGAGCAGTTCTTC	CASSLRQLASYNEQFF
TRBV7-9	TRBD2	TRBJ2-1	-	TGTGCCAGCAGCCCCACTGACTTGAGCGGGAGGTGGAATGAGCAGTTCTTC	CASSPTDLSGRWNEQFF
TRBV3-1/TRBV3-2	TRBD2	TRBJ2-7	-	TGTGCCAGCAGCCAAGATCAGGCAGGCGGGGGCGAGCAGTACTTC	CASSQDQAGGGEQYF
TRBV6-2/TRBV6-3	TRBD2	TRBJ2-7	once	TGTGCCAGCAGTTTTAGCGGGAGTAGGGAGCAGTACTTC	CASSFSGSREQYF